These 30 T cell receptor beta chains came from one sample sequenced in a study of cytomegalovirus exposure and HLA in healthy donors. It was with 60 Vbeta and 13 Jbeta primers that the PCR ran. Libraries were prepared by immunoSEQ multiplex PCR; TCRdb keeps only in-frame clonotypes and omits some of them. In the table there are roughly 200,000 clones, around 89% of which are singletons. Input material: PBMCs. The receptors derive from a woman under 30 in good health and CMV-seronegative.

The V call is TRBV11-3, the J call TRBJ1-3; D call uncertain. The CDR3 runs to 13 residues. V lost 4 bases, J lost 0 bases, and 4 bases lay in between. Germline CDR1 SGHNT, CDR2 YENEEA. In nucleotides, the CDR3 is TGTGCCAGCAGCTCGGGCTCTGGAAACACCATATATTTT. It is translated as CASSSGSGNTIYF.

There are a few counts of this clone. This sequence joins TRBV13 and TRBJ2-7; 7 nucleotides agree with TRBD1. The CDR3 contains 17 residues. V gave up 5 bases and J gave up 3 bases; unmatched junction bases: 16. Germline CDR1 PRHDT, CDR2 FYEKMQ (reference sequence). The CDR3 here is CASSPITRGTGDYEQYF. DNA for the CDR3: TGTGCCAGCAGCCCAATTACCAGGGGAACAGGGGACTACGAGCAGTACTTC.

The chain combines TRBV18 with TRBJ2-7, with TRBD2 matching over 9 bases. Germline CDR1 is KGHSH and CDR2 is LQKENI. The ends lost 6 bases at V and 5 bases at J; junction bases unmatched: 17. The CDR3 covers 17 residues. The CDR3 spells CASSLKGSGGSVHEQYF. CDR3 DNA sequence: TGTGCCAGCTCCCTGAAGGGTAGCGGGGGCTCTGTACACGAGCAGTACTTC.

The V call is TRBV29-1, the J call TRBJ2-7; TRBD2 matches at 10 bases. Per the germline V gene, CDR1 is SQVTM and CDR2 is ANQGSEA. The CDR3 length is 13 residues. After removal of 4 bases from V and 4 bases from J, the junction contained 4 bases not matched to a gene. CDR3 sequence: CSVASGSFYEQYF. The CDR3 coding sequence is TGCAGCGTTGCTAGCGGGAGCTTTTACGAGCAGTACTTC.

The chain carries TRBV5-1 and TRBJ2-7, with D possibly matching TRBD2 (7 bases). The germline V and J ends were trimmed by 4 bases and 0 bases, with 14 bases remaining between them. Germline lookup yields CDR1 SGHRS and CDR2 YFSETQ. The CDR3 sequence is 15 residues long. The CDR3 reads CASSRGRGDSYEQYF. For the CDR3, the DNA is TGCGCCAGCAGCCGAGGGAGGGGGGACTCCTACGAGCAGTACTTC.

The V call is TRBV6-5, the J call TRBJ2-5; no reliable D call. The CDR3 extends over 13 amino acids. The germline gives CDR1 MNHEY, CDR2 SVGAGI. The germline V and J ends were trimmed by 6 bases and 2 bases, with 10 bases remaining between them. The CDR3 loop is CASSLRVQETQYF. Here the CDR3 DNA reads TGTGCCAGCAGCCTTCGTGTACAAGAGACCCAGTACTTC.

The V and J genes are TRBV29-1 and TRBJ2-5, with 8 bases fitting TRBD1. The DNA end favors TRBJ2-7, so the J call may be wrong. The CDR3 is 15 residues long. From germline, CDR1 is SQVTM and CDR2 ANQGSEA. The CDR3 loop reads CSVVAGTGGSYEQYF. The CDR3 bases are TGCAGCGTTGTCGCGGGAACAGGGGGCTCCTACGAGCAGTACTTC.

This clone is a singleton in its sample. Written as DNA, the CDR3 is TGTGCCAGCAGCCAAGCCGAGAGGACAGGAAACTATGGCTACACCTTC. Translation: CASSQAERTGNYGYTF. The rearrangement uses TRBV4-2 and TRBJ1-2; 7 bases align to TRBD1. The germline V gene has CDR1 LGHNA and CDR2 YNFKEQ. This CDR3 has 16 residues. The junction had 7 bases not matched to a gene; V was cut back by 1 base and J by 2 bases.

The CDR3 nucleotides read TGTGCCAGCAGCCTCCGGGACAGGGAAAGTCAGCCCCAGCATTTT. This sequence encodes CASSLRDRESQPQHF. The chain links TRBV7-6 to TRBJ1-5, with TRBD1 matching 9 bases. J was trimmed by 6 bases and V by 5 bases; bases with no gene match: 8. CDR1 and CDR2 from the germline V gene are SGHVS and FNYEAQ. The CDR3 loop spans 15 amino acids.

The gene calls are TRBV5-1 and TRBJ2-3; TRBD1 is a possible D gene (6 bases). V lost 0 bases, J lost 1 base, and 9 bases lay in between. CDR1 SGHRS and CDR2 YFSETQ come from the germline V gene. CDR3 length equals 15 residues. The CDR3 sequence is CASSLARQGTDTQYF. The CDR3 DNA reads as TGCGCCAGCAGCTTGGCCCGACAGGGCACAGATACGCAGTATTTT.

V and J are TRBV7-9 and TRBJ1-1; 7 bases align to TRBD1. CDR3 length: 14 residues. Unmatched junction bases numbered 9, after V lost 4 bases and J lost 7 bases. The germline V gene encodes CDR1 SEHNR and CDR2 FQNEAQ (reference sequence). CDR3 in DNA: TGTGCCAGCAGCTCTCAGGCAGGGGGGATTGAAGCTTTCTTT. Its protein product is CASSSQAGGIEAFF.

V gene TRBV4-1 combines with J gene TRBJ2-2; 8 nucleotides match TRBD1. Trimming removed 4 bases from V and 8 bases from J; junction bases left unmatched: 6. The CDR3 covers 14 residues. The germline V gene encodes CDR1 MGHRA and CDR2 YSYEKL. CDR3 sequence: CASSPTGVLGELFF. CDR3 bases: TGCGCCAGCAGCCCGACAGGGGTGTTGGGGGAGCTGTTTTTT.

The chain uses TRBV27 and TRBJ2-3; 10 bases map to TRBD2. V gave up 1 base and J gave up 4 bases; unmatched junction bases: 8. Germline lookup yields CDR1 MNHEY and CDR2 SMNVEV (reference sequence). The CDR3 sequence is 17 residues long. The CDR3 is CASSLWSSGGASDTQYF. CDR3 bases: TGTGCCAGCAGTTTATGGTCTAGCGGGGGAGCCTCAGATACGCAGTATTTT.

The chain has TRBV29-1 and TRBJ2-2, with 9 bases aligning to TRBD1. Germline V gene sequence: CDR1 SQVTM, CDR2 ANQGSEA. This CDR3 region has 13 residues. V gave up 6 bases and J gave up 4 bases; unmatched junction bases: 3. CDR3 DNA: TGCAGCGTAGGACAGGGGATCACCGGGGAGCTGTTTTTT. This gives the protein CSVGQGITGELFF.

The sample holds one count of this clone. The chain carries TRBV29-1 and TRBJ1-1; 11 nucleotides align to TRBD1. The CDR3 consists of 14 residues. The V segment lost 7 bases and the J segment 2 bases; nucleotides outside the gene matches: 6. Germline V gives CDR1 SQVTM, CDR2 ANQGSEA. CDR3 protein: CSAGQGAANTEAFF. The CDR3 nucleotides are TGCAGCGCAGGACAGGGGGCCGCAAACACTGAAGCTTTCTTT.

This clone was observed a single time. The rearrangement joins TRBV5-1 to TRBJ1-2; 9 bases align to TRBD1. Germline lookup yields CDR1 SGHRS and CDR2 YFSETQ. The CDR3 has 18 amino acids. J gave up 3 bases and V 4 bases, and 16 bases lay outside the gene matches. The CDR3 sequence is CASSHQPGQGLRDYGYTF. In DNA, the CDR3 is TGCGCCAGCAGCCATCAACCGGGACAGGGCTTAAGGGACTATGGCTACACCTTC.

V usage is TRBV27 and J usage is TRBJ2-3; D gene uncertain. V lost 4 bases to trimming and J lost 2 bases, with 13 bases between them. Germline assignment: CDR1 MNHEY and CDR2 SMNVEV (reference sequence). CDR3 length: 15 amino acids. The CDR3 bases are TGTGCCAGCAGTTCCTTTGCGGTTCACACAGATACGCAGTATTTT. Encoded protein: CASSSFAVHTDTQYF.

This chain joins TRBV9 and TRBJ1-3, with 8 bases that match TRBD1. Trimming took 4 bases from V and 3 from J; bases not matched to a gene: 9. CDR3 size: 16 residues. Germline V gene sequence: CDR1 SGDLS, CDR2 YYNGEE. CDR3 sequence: CASSFNQGAYGNTIYF. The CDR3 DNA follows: TGTGCCAGCAGCTTCAACCAGGGGGCGTATGGAAACACCATATATTTT.

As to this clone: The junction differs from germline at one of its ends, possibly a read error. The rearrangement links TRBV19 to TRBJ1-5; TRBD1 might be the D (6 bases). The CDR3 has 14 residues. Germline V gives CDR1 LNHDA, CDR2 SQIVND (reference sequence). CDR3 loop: CASSITGYRQTQHF. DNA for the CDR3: TGTGCCAGTAGTATTACAGGGTATCGTCAGACCCAGCATTTT.

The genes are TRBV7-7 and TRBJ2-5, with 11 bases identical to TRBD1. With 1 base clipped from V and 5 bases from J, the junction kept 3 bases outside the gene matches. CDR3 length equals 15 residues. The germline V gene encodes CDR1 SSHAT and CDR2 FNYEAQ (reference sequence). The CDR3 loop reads CASSLGTGGAETQYF. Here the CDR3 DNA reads TGTGCCAGCAGCTTAGGGACAGGGGGCGCGGAGACCCAGTACTTC. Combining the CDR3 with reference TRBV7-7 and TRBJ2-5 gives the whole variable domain GAGVSQSPRYKVTKRGQDVTLRCDPISSHATLYWYQQALGQGPEFLTYFNYEAQPDKSGLPSDRFSAERPEGSISTLTIQRTEQRDSAMYRCASSLGTGGAETQYFGPGTRLLVL.

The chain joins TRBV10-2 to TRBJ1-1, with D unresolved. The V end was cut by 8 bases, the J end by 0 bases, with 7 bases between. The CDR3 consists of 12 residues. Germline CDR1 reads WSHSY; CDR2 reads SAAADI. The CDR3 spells CASGLLNTEAFF. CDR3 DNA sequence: TGCGCCAGCGGCTTACTGAACACTGAAGCTTTCTTT.

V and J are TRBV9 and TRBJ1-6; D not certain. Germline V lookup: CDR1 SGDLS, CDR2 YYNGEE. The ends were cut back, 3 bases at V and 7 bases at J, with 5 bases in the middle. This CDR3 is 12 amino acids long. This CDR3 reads CASSDSNSPLHF. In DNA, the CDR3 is TGTGCCAGCAGCGATTCGAATTCACCCCTCCACTTT.

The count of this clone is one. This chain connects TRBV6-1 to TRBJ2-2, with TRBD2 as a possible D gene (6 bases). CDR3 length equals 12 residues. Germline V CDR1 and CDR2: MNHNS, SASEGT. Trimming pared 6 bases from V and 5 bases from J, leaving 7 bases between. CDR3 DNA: TGTGCCAGCAGGGGACTTACCGGGGAGCTGTTTTTT. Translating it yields CASRGLTGELFF.

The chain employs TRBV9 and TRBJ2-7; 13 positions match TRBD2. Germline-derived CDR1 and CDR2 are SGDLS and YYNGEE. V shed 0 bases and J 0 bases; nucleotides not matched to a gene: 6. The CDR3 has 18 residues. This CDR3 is CASSVGPGLAGISYEQYF. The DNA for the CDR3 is TGTGCCAGCAGCGTAGGTCCGGGACTAGCGGGGATCTCCTACGAGCAGTACTTC. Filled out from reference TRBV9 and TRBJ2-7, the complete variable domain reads DSGVTQTPKHLITATGQRVTLRCSPRSGDLSVYWYQQSLDQGLQFLIQYYNGEERAKGNILERFSAQQFPDLHSELNLSSLELGDSALYFCASSVGPGLAGISYEQYFGPGTRLTVT.

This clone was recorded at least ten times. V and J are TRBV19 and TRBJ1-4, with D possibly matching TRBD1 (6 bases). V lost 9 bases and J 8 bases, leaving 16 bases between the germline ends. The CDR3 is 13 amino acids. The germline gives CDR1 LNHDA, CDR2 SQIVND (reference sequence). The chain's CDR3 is CARGRGRGEKLFF. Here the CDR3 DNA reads TGTGCCAGGGGGAGGGGGAGGGGAGAAAAACTGTTTTTT.

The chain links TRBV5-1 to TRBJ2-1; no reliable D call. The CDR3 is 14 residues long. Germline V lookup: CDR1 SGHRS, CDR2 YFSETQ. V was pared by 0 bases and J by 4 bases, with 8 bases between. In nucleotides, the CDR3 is TGCGCCAGCAGCTTGGTAGTCAGGTACAATGAGCAGTTCTTC. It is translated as CASSLVVRYNEQFF.

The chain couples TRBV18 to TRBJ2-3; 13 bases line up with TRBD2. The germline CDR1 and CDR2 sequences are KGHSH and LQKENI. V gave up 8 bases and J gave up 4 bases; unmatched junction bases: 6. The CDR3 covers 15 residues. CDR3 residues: CASRGLAGASDTQYF. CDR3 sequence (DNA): TGTGCCAGCCGAGGACTAGCGGGAGCGTCAGATACGCAGTATTTT.

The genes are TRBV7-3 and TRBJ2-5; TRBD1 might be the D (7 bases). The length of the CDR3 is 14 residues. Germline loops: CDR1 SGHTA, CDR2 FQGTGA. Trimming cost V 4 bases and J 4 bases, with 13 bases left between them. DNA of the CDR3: TGTGCCAGCAGCTCGGCAGGGGGGTTAGAGACCCAGTACTTC. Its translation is CASSSAGGLETQYF.

The CDR3 DNA sequence: TGTGCCAGCAGCTCCAGGGAAGAAAGCTATGGCTACACCTTC. It is translated as CASSSREESYGYTF. The chain joins TRBV7-2 to TRBJ1-2; D is possibly TRBD1 (5 bases). The CDR3 has 14 residues. V lost 4 bases, J lost 4 bases, and 13 bases lay in between. Germline V gene data show CDR1 as SGHTA and CDR2 as FQGNSA.

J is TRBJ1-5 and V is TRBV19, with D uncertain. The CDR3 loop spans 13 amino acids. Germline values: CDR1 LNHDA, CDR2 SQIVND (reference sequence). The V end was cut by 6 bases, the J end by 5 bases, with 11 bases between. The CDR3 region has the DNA TGTGCCAGTAGGTGGCAGGCCGATCAGCCCCAGCATTTT. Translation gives CASRWQADQPQHF.